This T cell receptor (beta chain) was sequenced for a study of cytomegalovirus exposure and HLA in healthy donors. Whole-study results and caveats: Differences between HLA loci emerged in a later analysis of TCR association rates, with DRB1 most and HLA-C fewest. With further analysis later on, most CMV-associated TCR beta chains appeared HLA-restricted.

The CDR3 consists of 13 residues. J was trimmed by 4 bases and V by 7 bases; bases with no gene match: 9. Germline CDR1 and CDR2: SQVTM and ANQGSEA. Comment on this clone: Its antigen is unidentified.

The PCR used 60 Vbeta and 13 Jbeta primers. Only in-frame clones appear in the TCRdb table, and some are missing; sequencing was by immunoSEQ multiplex PCR. This sample has 150,000 to 250,000 clones, with 82% found just once. The chain is built from TRBV29-1 and TRBJ1-2, with TRBD1 matching 7 bases. Input material: PBMCs. The sequence derives from a boy younger than 10 in good health and CMV-seronegative. CDR3 residues: CSGGGGTAYGYTF. The CDR3 region has the DNA TGCAGCGGCGGCGGGGGGACAGCCTATGGCTACACCTTC.